The 26 T cell receptor beta chains below come from one sample, sequenced in a study of tumor and adjacent non-tumor tissue in lung cancer. RNA was extracted from bulk tissue without any cell sorting. The normal lung tissue was taken more than 3 cm from the tumor edge. Three rounds of nested PCR, following a modified ARM-PCR protocol, produced the TCRbeta library. MiXCR, applied by TCRdb to the multiplex PCR reads, yields one record per CDR3 protein. The table lists 100,000 or so distinct CDR3 sequences, approximately 60% of them singletons. Sequenced input: distant non-tumor lung tissue. All receptors derive from a man aged 30 to 45 with non-small cell lung cancer.

A note on this clonotype: The final CDR3 position lacks the conserved phenylalanine or tryptophan, pointing to a likely read error. Because the CDR3's place on the DNA is in doubt, the DNA is left out and the CDR3 is given as listed by TCRdb. The chain combines TRBV29-1 with TRBJ2-5. The germline V gene encodes CDR1 SQVTM and CDR2 ANQGSEA. With termini counted, the CDR3 has 13 amino acids. CDR3 sequence: CSVEDWRGETQYL.

This clonotype was counted a few times. DNA for the CDR3: TGTGCCAGCAGCTTGAACCCCCAGCAACAGGGCTACACCTTC. It encodes CASSLNPQQQGYTF. The J gene is TRBJ1-2, the V gene TRBV5-4, with unresolved D. Per the germline V gene, CDR1 is SGHNT and CDR2 is YYREEE (reference sequence). The length of the CDR3 is 14 residues. V was cut by 1 base and J by 8 bases, with 15 bases left in between.

As regards this clonotype: An end of the junction differs from the germline gene, which may be a read error. The V gene is TRBV4-2, the J gene TRBJ1-3, with TRBD1 matching 8 bases. The V gene's germline CDR1 is LGHNA and CDR2 YNFKEQ. There are 15 residues in the CDR3. CDR3 amino acids: CTSSQEDRAGNTIYF. The CDR3 region has the DNA TGTACCAGCAGCCAAGAGGACAGGGCTGGAAACACCATATATTTC.

The sample holds a few counts of this clonotype. A much larger clone differs by one base, so this may be a read error. The chain uses TRBV5-1 and TRBJ2-1; D is perhaps TRBD1 or TRBD2 (5 bases each). Per germline, CDR1 SGHRS and CDR2 YFSETQ. The CDR3 is made up of 14 amino acids. DNA for the CDR3: TGCGCCAGCAGTTCTGGGGACCACGACAATCAGCAGTTCTTC. Translation: CASSSGDHDNQQFF. Complete variable domain (other parts from reference TRBV5-1 and TRBJ2-1): KAGVTQTPRYLIKTRGQQVTLSCSPISGHRSVSWYQQTPGQGLQFLFEYFSETQRNKGNFPGRFSGRQFSNSRSEMNVSTLELGDSALYLCASSSGDHDNQQFFGPGTRLTVL.

As to this clonotype: Mismatch with germline at one junction end may stem from a read error. The chain couples TRBV11-3 to TRBJ2-7, with a weak D call TRBD1 (5 bases). Per germline, CDR1 SGHNT and CDR2 YENEEA. The CDR3 covers 12 residues. CDR3 nucleotides: TGTGTCAGCAGCTTAACAGGTTACGAGCAATACTTC. Protein sequence: CVSSLTGYEQYF. The full variable domain, rest sourced from reference TRBV11-3 and TRBJ2-7, is EAGVVQSPRYKIIEKKQPVAFWCNPISGHNTLYWYLQNLGQGPELLIRYENEEAVDDSQLPKDRFSAERLKGVDSTLKIQPAELGDSAVYLCVSSLTGYEQYFGPGTRLTVT.

This clonotype has a count of ten or more. The V call is TRBV7-9, the J call TRBJ1-4; 7 nucleotides line up with TRBD1. This CDR3 is built from 14 residues. CDR1 and CDR2 from the germline V gene are SEHNR and FQNEAQ (reference sequence). The trim removed 1 base at V and 7 bases at J, leaving 3 bases unmatched. CDR3 sequence reads: CASSLVGTAEKLFF. The CDR3 nucleotides read TGTGCCAGCAGCTTAGTCGGGACAGCTGAAAAACTGTTTTTT.

Notes on this clonotype: A much more abundant neighbour one base away suggests this may be a read error. This sequence joins TRBV13 and TRBJ2-5; D may correspond to TRBD1 or TRBD2 (6 bases each). The length of the CDR3 is 13 residues. Germline assignment: CDR1 PRHDT and CDR2 FYEKMQ (reference sequence). Here the CDR3 reads CASQARGQGTQYF. The CDR3 nucleotides read TGTGCCAGCCAGGCCCGGGGGCAAGGGACCCAGTACTTC. Together with reference TRBV13 and TRBJ2-5, the CDR3 gives the full variable domain: AAGVIQSPRHLIKEKRETATLKCYPIPRHDTVYWYQQGPGQDPQFLISFYEKMQSDKGSIPDRFSAQQFSDYHSELNMSSLELGDSALYFCASQARGQGTQYFGPGTRLLVL.

This clonotype was seen only once. J is TRBJ1-5 and V is TRBV21-1. TRBV21-1 is an annotated pseudogene. This CDR3 contains 16 residues. The CDR3 sequence: CASSKRAGDSNQPQHF. The CDR3, as DNA: TGTGCCAGCAGCAAAAGGGCAGGAGATAGCAATCAGCCCCAGCATTTT.

As for this clonotype: This sequence may be a read error, since a much larger clone differs from it by one base. V is TRBV4-1 and J is TRBJ2-7; the match to TRBD2 covers 7 bases. Germline CDR1 reads MGHRA; CDR2 reads YSYEKL. The CDR3 runs to 15 residues. The CDR3 nucleotides read TGCTCCAGCAGCCAAGTATGGGACTATCGTTACGAGCAGTACTTC. As protein: CSSSQVWDYRYEQYF.

The chain has TRBV6-2 or TRBV6-3 and TRBJ1-5, with 9 bases identical to TRBD1. Per germline, CDR1 MNHEY and CDR2 SVGEGT. This CDR3 comprises 15 residues. The J segment lost 12 bases and the V segment lost 5 bases, leaving 14 bases of the junction unmatched. The CDR3: CASSPGTGFNQDQHF. As DNA, the CDR3 is TGTGCCAGCAGTCCCGGGACAGGGTTTAATCAGGACCAGCATTTT.

On this clonotype itself: A much larger clone is a single base away; this may be a read error. This chain uses TRBV27 with TRBJ1-5; D is ambiguous. From germline, CDR1 is MNHEY and CDR2 SMNVEV (reference sequence). The CDR3 sequence is 13 residues long. For the CDR3, the DNA is TGTGCCAGCCGAGTAAATAGCAATCAGCACCAGCATTTT. It translates to CASRVNSNQHQHF.

This clonotype was detected once. A junction boundary mismatches the germline segment, possibly from a read error. The V call is TRBV4-1, the J call TRBJ2-3; no definite D call. The CDR3 is 15 amino acids. The V gene's germline CDR1 is MGHRA and CDR2 YSYEKL. CDR3 coding DNA: TGCGCCAGCGGCCAAGATAAGCAGAGCACAGATACGCAGTATTTT. It encodes CASGQDKQSTDTQYF.

The chain uses TRBV11-2 and TRBJ2-5; D gene uncertain. CDR1 is SGHAT and CDR2 is FQNNGV in the germline V gene. This CDR3 spans 14 amino acids. V was shortened by 5 bases and J by 7 bases, with 17 bases between the two germline ends. The CDR3 sequence is CASSIQRASGTQYF. The DNA of the CDR3 is TGTGCCAGCAGCATACAGAGAGCCTCGGGGACCCAGTACTTC.

Concerning this clonotype: This may arise from a read error, as a much more abundant clone is one base away. This sequence joins TRBV6-2 or TRBV6-3 and TRBJ1-1, with a weak D call TRBD1 (5 bases). The CDR3 is 12 residues long. Trimming took off 2 bases at V and 10 bases at J, with 11 bases between the two ends. Germline loops: CDR1 MNHEY, CDR2 SVGEGT. The CDR3 DNA reads TGTGCCAGCAGTTACGCAGCGGGGGGAGCTTTCTTT. This translates into CASSYAAGGAFF.

For this clonotype: Given the absence of the conserved phenylalanine or tryptophan at the CDR3 end, a read error is likely. V is TRBV11-3 and J is TRBJ2-7; no reliable D call. This CDR3 has 14 residues. CDR1 and CDR2 (germline): SGHNT, YENEEA. CDR3: CASSLGIGVYEQYS. The CDR3 bases are TGTGCCAGCAGCTTAGGGATAGGAGTGTACGAACAGTACTCC.

This clonotype was observed a few times. Given a much more abundant clone one base away, this may be a read error. The V gene is TRBV10-2, the J gene TRBJ1-2; no definite D call. Germline V gene lookup returns CDR1 WSHSY and CDR2 SAAADI. This CDR3 comprises 13 residues. The V end lost 5 bases, the J end lost 2 bases, and 9 bases lay between the germline ends. The CDR3 nucleotides read TGCGCCAGCAGTAAAGAAGGGAACTATGGCTACACCTTC. It encodes CASSKEGNYGYTF.

As for this clonotype: A much more abundant neighbour one base away suggests this may be a read error. V usage is TRBV7-8 and J usage is TRBJ1-2, with D possibly being TRBD1 (6 bases). Trimming took off 2 bases at V and 8 bases at J, with 12 bases between the two ends. The germline V gene encodes CDR1 SGHVS and CDR2 FQNEAQ. This CDR3 has 13 amino acids. The CDR3 loop reads CASSLLRQGGYTF. The CDR3 DNA follows: TGTGCCAGCAGCTTACTCCGGCAGGGGGGCTACACCTTC.

The V call is TRBV12-3 or TRBV12-4, the J call TRBJ1-1; TRBD1 agrees at 11 bases. This CDR3 spans 15 amino acids. The CDR3 sequence: CGSSLGTGGSTEAFF. In DNA form, the CDR3 reads TGTGGCAGTAGTCTCGGGACAGGGGGTAGCACTGAAGCTTTCTTT.

The chain joins TRBV6-2 or TRBV6-3 to TRBJ1-1, with D tentatively TRBD1 (5 bases). Germline lookup yields CDR1 MNHEY and CDR2 SVGEGT. CDR3 length equals 13 residues. Trimming took off 9 bases at V and 4 bases at J, with 15 bases between the two ends. The CDR3 DNA is TGTGCCAGTTGTCAGGGATGGGGCACTGAAGCTTTCTTT. As protein: CASCQGWGTEAFF.

Comments on this clonotype: A much larger clone is a single base away; this may be a read error. The V and J genes are TRBV5-4 and TRBJ2-7; D ambiguous. The V and J ends lost 4 bases and 8 bases respectively, with 22 bases between them. Germline values: CDR1 SGHNT, CDR2 YYREEE (reference sequence). The CDR3 is 15 amino acids. The CDR3 nucleotides are TGTGCCAGCAGCATGGGTCAGGCCAGTGCTTTAAAGCAGTACTTC. It specifies CASSMGQASALKQYF.

Remarks on this clonotype: A much more abundant neighbour one base away suggests this may be a read error. The V and J genes are TRBV10-3 and TRBJ1-6; TRBD1 aligns across 9 bases. The CDR3 spans 14 residues. V lost 6 bases and J lost 8; bases outside the gene matches: 5. The germline gives CDR1 ENHRY, CDR2 SYGVKD. The CDR3 spells CAISMTGGDSPLHF. CDR3 coding DNA: TGTGCCATCAGCATGACAGGGGGGGATTCACCCCTCCACTTT.

Remarks on this clonotype: Germline and junction disagree at one end, which may indicate a read error. The V and J genes are TRBV11-3 and TRBJ1-1, with unresolved D. Germline assignment: CDR1 SGHNT and CDR2 YENEEA. The CDR3 has 15 amino acids. The CDR3 nucleotides are TGTTCCAGCAGCTCCTACTATACAGTGAACACTGAGGCTTGCTTT. Residues: CSSSSYYTVNTEACF.

Worth noting for this clonotype: Its ends do not fully match the called genes, so a read error is possible. V is TRBV12-3 or TRBV12-4 and J is TRBJ2-1, with D hard to call. CDR3 length: 13 amino acids. CDR3 loop: CASSTSETPKQFF. The CDR3 DNA reads as TGTGCCAGCAGTACTTCCGAGACTCCGAAGCAGTTCTTT.

Concerning this clonotype itself: Its ends do not fully match the called genes, so a read error is possible. The chain employs TRBV6-4 and TRBJ1-2; the match to TRBD1 covers 7 bases. The CDR3 runs 13 residues. The germline CDR1 and CDR2 sequences are MRHNA and SNTAGT. The CDR3 here is CASNDRVGYDYTF. CDR3 nucleotides: TGTGCCAGCAACGACAGGGTTGGGTATGACTACACCTTC.

The chain carries TRBV11-3 and TRBJ1-1; perhaps TRBD1 as D (5 bases). The CDR3 sequence is 13 residues long. V lost 8 bases and J 3 bases, leaving 13 bases between the germline ends. CDR1 and CDR2 (germline): SGHNT, YENEEA. CDR3 nucleotides: TGTGCCAGCCCCCCAGGAGGGGACACTGAAGCTTTCTTT. Translation: CASPPGGDTEAFF.

The V call is TRBV28, the J call TRBJ2-2; D uncertain. CDR3 length: 15 amino acids. Germline CDR1 reads MDHEN; CDR2 reads SYDVKM. V lost 1 base and J lost 0, with 6 bases in between. CDR3 coding DNA: TGTGCCAGCAGTTTATTTACCGCGAACACCGGGGAGCTGTTTTTT. Residues: CASSLFTANTGELFF.